These 10 T cell receptor beta chains share one sample of origin, sequenced in a study of breast tumors, draining lymph nodes, adjacent tissues. Axillary draining lymph nodes of breast cancer patients supplied the node samples. TCRdb fed the multiplex PCR reads into MiXCR, producing one record per CDR3 protein. The sample carries around 230,000 distinct CDR3 sequences, about 34% recorded once. The sample consisted of axillary lymph node tissue. The receptors come from a female donor with breast cancer. Some clones in this sample may be carry-over from other donors' samples.

This chain uses TRBV20-1 with TRBJ2-5, with TRBD2 as a possible D gene (7 bases). V lost 3 bases, J lost 7 bases, and 15 bases lay in between. The CDR3 contains 13 residues. CDR1 DFQATT and CDR2 SNEGSKA come from the germline V gene (reference sequence). The CDR3 DNA reads as TGCAGTGCTAGCGGAGGGGGGGCAAGGACCCAGTACTTC. It encodes CSASGGGARTQYF.

This clonotype was detected many times. The J gene is TRBJ1-2, the V gene TRBV19; 7 nucleotides match TRBD1. The CDR3 covers 11 residues. Germline CDR1 is LNHDA and CDR2 is SQIVND (reference sequence). Trimming took 6 bases from V and 8 from J; bases not matched to a gene: 3. The CDR3 DNA sequence: TGTGCCAGTAGAAGGGGGCTGGGCTACACCTTC. Protein product: CASRRGLGYTF.

Ten or more counts support this clonotype. The chain uses TRBV2 and TRBJ2-5; 8 bases are shared with TRBD1. V dropped 4 bases and J dropped 5; count of bases not matched to a gene: 6. The CDR3 length is 14 residues. Germline-derived CDR1 and CDR2 are SNHLY and FYNNEI. CDR3 nucleotide sequence: TGTGCCAGCAGTGGAATTCACAGGGGGGAGACCCAGTACTTC. Translation gives CASSGIHRGETQYF.

The chain has TRBV7-9 and TRBJ2-1; 10 nucleotides agree with TRBD2. The ends lost 6 bases at V and 5 bases at J; junction bases unmatched: 13. The germline V gene has CDR1 SEHNR and CDR2 FQNEAQ (reference sequence). CDR3 length: 17 amino acids. This chain's CDR3 is CASRIVNSGRKNNEQFF. The CDR3 DNA is TGTGCCAGCAGAATAGTCAATAGCGGGAGGAAGAACAATGAGCAGTTCTTC.

To note about this clonotype: The conserved final phenylalanine or tryptophan is absent from the CDR3, which likely points to a read error. The chain recombines TRBV28 with TRBJ2-7, with TRBD2 as a possible D gene (6 bases). The CDR3 sequence is 14 residues long. V gave up 3 bases and J gave up 0 bases, with 9 bases separating them. Germline V lookup: CDR1 MDHEN, CDR2 SYDVKM. As DNA, the CDR3 is TGTGCCAGCAGTTTTGGAGGGAGCTCCTACGAGCAGTACTCC. It encodes CASSFGGSSYEQYS.

This clonotype was seen at least ten times. The V call is TRBV19, the J call TRBJ2-7; 10 bases are shared with TRBD2. V lost 2 bases, J lost 2 bases, and 3 bases stayed unmatched. The CDR3 has 15 amino acids. CDR1 and CDR2 from the germline V gene are LNHDA and SQIVND (reference sequence). CDR3 nucleotide sequence: TGTGCCAGTAGTATACTAGCGGGAGCGCCCTACGAGCAGTACTTC. Its protein is CASSILAGAPYEQYF.

In this sample, this clonotype turned up many times. The chain couples TRBV5-1 to TRBJ1-3; D is unclear. V lost 2 bases, J lost 0 bases, and 9 bases lay in between. CDR1 is SGHRS and CDR2 is YFSETQ in the germline V gene. The CDR3 is made up of 15 amino acids. The chain's CDR3 is CASSFDQSSGNTIYF. Here the CDR3 DNA reads TGCGCCAGCAGCTTCGACCAGAGCTCTGGAAACACCATATATTTT.

This clonotype was counted between two and nine times. Just one base apart from a much larger clone, this may be a read error. The chain recombines TRBV7-3 with TRBJ2-1; 14 positions agree with TRBD2. Germline lookup yields CDR1 SGHTA and CDR2 FQGTGA. Trimming removed 1 base from V and 10 bases from J; junction bases left unmatched: 15. This CDR3 is built from 19 residues. The CDR3 is CASSLMATSGGAGLREQFF. The CDR3 DNA reads TGTGCCAGCAGCTTAATGGCGACTAGCGGGGGGGCTGGTCTTCGGGAGCAGTTCTTC.

This clonotype was recorded at least ten times. The chain recombines TRBV5-1 with TRBJ2-5, with D perhaps matching TRBD1 (5 bases). This CDR3 has 14 residues. Germline-derived CDR1 and CDR2 are SGHRS and YFSETQ. Trimming left V 5 bases short and J 5 bases short, with 16 bases between. The CDR3 reads CASRGKGMEETQYF. Here the CDR3 DNA reads TGCGCCAGCAGAGGGAAGGGGATGGAGGAGACCCAGTACTTC. The full variable domain, its missing parts supplied by reference TRBV5-1 and TRBJ2-5, is KAGVTQTPRYLIKTRGQQVTLSCSPISGHRSVSWYQQTPGQGLQFLFEYFSETQRNKGNFPGRFSGRQFSNSRSEMNVSTLELGDSALYLCASRGKGMEETQYFGPGTRLLVL.

On this clonotype: No conserved phenylalanine or tryptophan is present at the end of the CDR3, so a read error is the likely explanation. Because the CDR3's place on the DNA is in doubt, the DNA is left out and the CDR3 is given as listed by TCRdb. The V gene is TRBV7-6, the J gene TRBJ2-6. Germline CDR1 is SGHVS and CDR2 is FNYEAQ. The CDR3 is 8 amino acids in total, end residues counted. The CDR3 is CASSLDIA.